This entry lists 22 T cell receptor beta chains sequenced from one sample in a study of T cell repertoires in cytomegalovirus infection (dated by TCRdb to between 2017 and 2020). Their antigens are not known. Explained via the paper, the treatment or condition label denotes: in vitro stimulation with specific CMV peptide epitopes to enrich CMV-specific T cells. The run used an Illumina HiSeq 1500. TCRdb's own reprocessing of the public reads used fastp at Q25 and MiXCR and kept productive beta chains. Each record represents a unique CDR3 protein, reported with the most common genes and DNA among its rows. This sample gives some 150,000 distinct CDR3 sequences in total; more than 30% of them show up just once. About 50% of the sample comes from the top ten. Sequenced here: CD8+ T cells from cultured PBMCs, sampled from culture after CMV antigen stimulation. The receptors here all came from a human donor in good health (CMV status not recorded). Some clones in this sample may be carry-over from other donors' samples.

The chain couples TRBV28 to TRBJ2-7; no clear D. The CDR3 consists of 13 residues. Germline V CDR1 and CDR2: MDHEN, SYDVKM. The germline V and J ends were trimmed by 6 bases and 5 bases, with 14 bases remaining between them. CDR3 loop: CASSPWASHEQYF. The CDR3 coding sequence is TGTGCCAGCAGCCCGTGGGCTTCTCACGAGCAGTACTTC.

The chain links TRBV2 to TRBJ2-1, with TRBD2 identical over 9 bases. Trimming took 2 bases from V and 9 from J; bases not matched to a gene: 8. This CDR3 is 15 amino acids long. Germline CDR1 and CDR2: SNHLY and FYNNEI. The CDR3 DNA follows: TGTGCCAGCAGTGAAAAGCGGGGGGCTTGGGGTGAGCAGTTCTTC. It is translated as CASSEKRGAWGEQFF.

The V gene is TRBV7-9, the J gene TRBJ2-3; D may be TRBD2 (7 bases). Trimming removed 5 bases from V and 9 bases from J, with 24 bases in between. Germline V gene lookup returns CDR1 SEHNR and CDR2 FQNEAQ (reference sequence). The CDR3 loop spans 16 amino acids. The CDR3 here is CASSPNFGRGRGTQYF. CDR3 in DNA: TGTGCCAGCAGCCCGAATTTTGGGCGGGGGCGGGGAACGCAGTATTTT.

Concerning this clonotype itself: One end of the junction does not line up with germline, which may come from a read error. V gene TRBV6-8 combines with J gene TRBJ1-1, with D possibly matching TRBD1 (5 bases). CDR1 is MNHGY, CDR2 SAAAGT, per germline. CDR3 length: 16 amino acids. The CDR3 DNA reads TGTGCCGGCAGTTACTCGGTGACAGCGGCGTACACTGAAGCTTTCTTT. Translated, it gives CAGSYSVTAAYTEAFF.

This clonotype was observed a handful of times. The J gene is TRBJ1-2, the V gene TRBV7-8; D gene uncertain. This CDR3 spans 14 amino acids. Germline V CDR1 and CDR2: SGHVS, FQNEAQ. The ends were cut back, 5 bases at V and 1 base at J, with 11 bases in the middle. The CDR3 nucleotides are TGTGCCAGCAGCGGTTCGTCCAATAACTATGGCTACACCTTC. Encoded protein: CASSGSSNNYGYTF.

The rearrangement joins TRBV10-2 to TRBJ1-5; D is perhaps TRBD1 (5 bases). The CDR3 spans 16 residues. V was clipped by 0 bases and J by 3 bases, with 12 bases between them. The germline V gene has CDR1 WSHSY and CDR2 SAAADI. CDR3 region: CASSESPGGDNQPQHF. The CDR3 nucleotides are TGCGCCAGCAGTGAGTCCCCTGGAGGGGACAATCAGCCCCAGCATTTT.

The CDR3 DNA sequence: TGTGCCAGCAGCCCAACCCCAGGGGACCCCTCCGCGCAGTATTTT. It specifies CASSPTPGDPSAQYF. The chain employs TRBV7-3 and TRBJ2-3; tentatively, D is TRBD1 (6 bases). V was clipped by 5 bases and J by 10 bases, with 22 bases between them. There are 15 residues in the CDR3. Germline values: CDR1 SGHTA, CDR2 FQGTGA.

This clonotype has at least ten counts. The V gene is TRBV27, the J gene TRBJ1-6, with no clear D. Trimming shortened V by 5 bases and J by 7 bases, and 15 bases separated the two germline ends. The CDR3 extends over 15 amino acids. Germline-derived CDR1 and CDR2 are MNHEY and SMNVEV (reference sequence). Written as DNA, the CDR3 is TGTGCCAGCAGTCCGTGGTTTGGGATAAATTCACCCCTCCACTTT. Translating gives CASSPWFGINSPLHF.

The table lists this clonotype with many counts. The V and J genes are TRBV7-6 and TRBJ1-1; D gene ambiguous. Trimming stripped 1 base from V and 5 bases from J, with 17 bases between. CDR3 length equals 16 residues. Germline lookup yields CDR1 SGHVS and CDR2 FNYEAQ. The CDR3 coding sequence is TGTGCCAGCAGCTTAGGGGGTGGGGAGATAGTTACTGAAGCTTTCTTT. Its translation: CASSLGGGEIVTEAFF.

The chain joins TRBV5-1 to TRBJ2-2, with D perhaps TRBD1 (6 bases). In germline, CDR1 is SGHRS, CDR2 YFSETQ. This CDR3 spans 14 amino acids. The V end lost 8 bases, the J end lost 5 bases, and 16 bases lay between the germline ends. CDR3: CASSWQGNTGELFF. The CDR3 DNA reads TGCGCCAGTTCGTGGCAGGGGAATACCGGGGAGCTGTTTTTT.

The chain combines TRBV14 with TRBJ2-5, with unresolved D. Trimming took 4 bases from V and 5 from J, leaving 14 bases between them. This CDR3 contains 14 residues. Germline CDR1 reads SGHDN; CDR2 reads FVKESK. In DNA, the CDR3 is TGTGCCAGCAGCCCCCTTTATGGTATCGAGACCCAGTACTTC. This translates into CASSPLYGIETQYF.

This clonotype was detected ten times or more. V is TRBV12-3 or TRBV12-4 and J is TRBJ2-1; a possible D gene is TRBD2 (6 bases). The CDR3 contains 13 residues. V shed 7 bases and J shed 10 bases, with 17 bases lying between them. Written as DNA, the CDR3 is TGTGCCAGCACCCCTAGCGTCCTTTGGGAGCAGTTCTTC. Translating gives CASTPSVLWEQFF.

The table lists this clonotype with a few counts. This chain connects TRBV7-9 to TRBJ2-1, with 7 bases aligning to TRBD2. The CDR3 runs 13 residues. Germline V lookup: CDR1 SEHNR, CDR2 FQNEAQ (reference sequence). The CDR3 region has the DNA TGTGCAGCAGTAGCGGGCGCCGACGATGAGCAGTTCTTC. Translated: CAAVAGADDEQFF.

This clonotype was detected only a few times. The chain recombines TRBV11-2 with TRBJ2-5; TRBD1 aligns across 11 bases. The CDR3 runs to 17 residues. After removal of 5 bases from V and 1 base from J, the junction contained 9 bases not matched to a gene. Germline V gene lookup returns CDR1 SGHAT and CDR2 FQNNGV. CDR3 protein: CASSPTMDRGLQETQYF. The CDR3 coding sequence is TGTGCCAGCAGCCCAACGATGGACAGGGGGCTCCAAGAGACCCAGTACTTC. The whole variable domain, filled in from reference TRBV11-2 and TRBJ2-5, reads EAGVAQSPRYKIIEKRQSVAFWCNPISGHATLYWYQQILGQGPKLLIQFQNNGVVDDSQLPKDRFSAERLKGVDSTLKIQPAKLEDSAVYLCASSPTMDRGLQETQYFGPGTRLLVL.

This clonotype occurred once. This chain links TRBV10-3 with TRBJ2-1, with D uncertain. CDR1 is ENHRY, CDR2 SYGVKD, per germline. The ends were cut back, 0 bases at V and 9 bases at J, with 6 bases in the middle. The CDR3 has 12 amino acids. The CDR3 sequence is CAISESSIEQFF. CDR3 nucleotide sequence: TGTGCCATCAGTGAGTCGTCGATTGAGCAGTTCTTC.

This clonotype showed up just a few times. The chain uses TRBV19 and TRBJ2-3; 9 bases align to TRBD2. The CDR3 consists of 16 residues. Trimming removed 3 bases from V and 4 bases from J; junction bases left unmatched: 8. Germline CDR1 LNHDA, CDR2 SQIVND (reference sequence). CDR3 protein: CASSILAGGPSDTQYF. CDR3 coding DNA: TGTGCCAGTAGTATTCTTGCGGGGGGGCCTTCAGATACGCAGTATTTT.

This clonotype showed up many times. This rearrangement joins TRBV11-1 to TRBJ2-5, with D unresolved. The V and J ends lost 1 base and 5 bases respectively, with 11 bases between them. The CDR3 spans 14 residues. The germline gives CDR1 SGHAT, CDR2 FQDESV (reference sequence). The CDR3 DNA is TGTGCCAGCAGCTTAGGACCTGTGGGGGAGACCCAGTACTTC. This codes for CASSLGPVGETQYF.

A few counts support this clonotype. V usage is TRBV2 and J usage is TRBJ2-2; D gene unclear. The V and J ends lost 6 bases and 5 bases respectively, with 16 bases between them. The CDR3 is 15 amino acids. The germline V gene has CDR1 SNHLY and CDR2 FYNNEI. CDR3 in amino acids: CASRDSPAGTGELFF. DNA of the CDR3: TGTGCCAGCAGAGATTCCCCCGCTGGAACCGGGGAGCTGTTTTTT.

This clonotype was observed at least ten times. This sequence joins TRBV20-1 and TRBJ2-1; 9 bases are a match to TRBD2. With 0 bases clipped from V and 3 bases from J, the junction kept 9 bases outside the gene matches. CDR1 DFQATT and CDR2 SNEGSKA come from the germline V gene (reference sequence). This CDR3 has 17 residues. Here the CDR3 reads CSARDPSGGRHYNEQFF. For the CDR3, the DNA is TGCAGTGCTAGAGATCCGAGCGGGGGGCGGCACTACAATGAGCAGTTCTTC.

This chain uses TRBV15 with TRBJ1-4, with 9 bases that match TRBD1. Germline V gene lookup returns CDR1 LNHNV and CDR2 YYDKDF (reference sequence). V lost 5 bases, J lost 2 bases, and 9 bases stayed unmatched. The CDR3 covers 17 residues. The CDR3 loop is CATSGFGQGRTNEKLFF. CDR3 nucleotide sequence: TGTGCCACCAGCGGTTTCGGACAGGGGAGGACTAATGAAAAACTGTTTTTT.

The chain joins TRBV7-3 to TRBJ1-2; D is unclear. CDR3 size: 16 residues. Germline loops: CDR1 SGHTA, CDR2 FQGTGA. Deletions cut 2 bases from V and 1 base from J, with 14 bases between. CDR3 in DNA: TGTGCCAGCAGCTTAGGGCCCCTCCACTATAACTATGGCTACACCTTC. Translation: CASSLGPLHYNYGYTF.

This clonotype was seen a handful of times. The V and J genes are TRBV7-8 and TRBJ1-1, with D hard to call. The CDR3 contains 15 residues. Between the trimmed V and J ends, which lost 4 bases and 8 bases, there was a span of 20 bases. Per germline, CDR1 SGHVS and CDR2 FQNEAQ. In DNA, the CDR3 is TGTGCCAGCAGCTCTTCGCCCCGGCCATTAGACGAAGCTTTCTTT. It translates to CASSSSPRPLDEAFF.